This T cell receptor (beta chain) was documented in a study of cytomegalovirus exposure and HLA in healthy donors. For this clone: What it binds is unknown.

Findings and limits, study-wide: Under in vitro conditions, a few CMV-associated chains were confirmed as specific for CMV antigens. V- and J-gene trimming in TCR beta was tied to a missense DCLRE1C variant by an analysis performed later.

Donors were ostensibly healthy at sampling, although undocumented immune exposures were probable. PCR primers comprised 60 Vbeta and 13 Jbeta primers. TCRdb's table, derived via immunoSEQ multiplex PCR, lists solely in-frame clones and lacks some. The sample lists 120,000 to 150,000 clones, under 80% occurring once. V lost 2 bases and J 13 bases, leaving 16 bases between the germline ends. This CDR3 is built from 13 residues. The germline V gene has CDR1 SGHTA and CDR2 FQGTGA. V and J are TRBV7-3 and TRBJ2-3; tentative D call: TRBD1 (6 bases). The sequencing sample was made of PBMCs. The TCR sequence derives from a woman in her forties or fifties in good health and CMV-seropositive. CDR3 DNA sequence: TGTGCCAGCAGCTTAGATGGGGCAGGGGCCAAGTATTTT. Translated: CASSLDGAGAKYF.